This is a list of T cell receptor beta chains from one sample in a study of blood T cell repertoires in COVID-19. Only in-frame clones appear in the TCRdb table, and some are missing; sequencing was by immunoSEQ multiplex PCR. The sample holds about 130,000 clones, 85% to 90% seen once. Sequenced input: peripheral blood. The receptors come from a man between 60 and 75 years old with COVID-19, enrolled during active disease. Each CDR3 is given with its conserved first and last residue. The order of the fields is D gene, V gene, clone size, CDR3 length, J gene, CDR3 protein, CDR3 DNA. The D gene is left open where the match is weak. Part of the rows lack a size; the others show once, few, many or a class for expanded clones.

>NA|TRBV30|NA|15|TRBJ1-5
CAWSLTGHRNQPQHF
TGTGCCTGGAGTTTGACAGGCCACCGCAATCAGCCCCAGCATTTT
>NA|TRBV27|NA|14|TRBJ2-7
CASSLNGRDYEQYF
TGTGCCAGCAGTTTAAATGGCAGGGACTACGAGCAGTACTTC
>NA|TRBV28|NA|12|TRBJ2-7
CASSLTDYEQYF
TGTGCCAGCAGTTTAACAGACTACGAGCAGTACTTC
>NA|TRBV7-9|NA|19|TRBJ2-3
CASSLYSGVSPWGTDTQYF
TGTGCCAGCAGCCTTTACTCAGGGGTATCCCCCTGGGGCACAGATACGCAGTATTTT
>TRBD2|TRBV5-4|few|16|TRBJ2-5
CASSPLRSGGQETQYF
TGTGCCAGCAGCCCCCTGAGGAGCGGGGGACAAGAGACCCAGTACTTC
>TRBD1|TRBV27|NA|15|TRBJ2-1
CASSRDRATYNEQFF
TGTGCCAGCAGCCGCGACAGGGCCACCTACAATGAGCAGTTCTTC
>NA|TRBV5-1|NA|13|TRBJ2-7
CASCADSMNEQYF
TGCGCCAGCTGTGCGGACAGTATGAACGAGCAGTACTTC
>NA|TRBV6-5|NA|12|TRBJ1-2
CASSRQGGGYTF
TGTGCCAGCAGTCGGCAGGGTGGGGGCTACACCTTC
>TRBD1|TRBV5-6|NA|14|TRBJ1-2
CASSLTGGRYGYTF
TGTGCCAGCAGCTTGACAGGGGGTAGATATGGCTACACCTTC
>NA|TRBV2|NA|14|TRBJ1-1
CASNPTRSGTEAFF
TGTGCCAGCAATCCGACACGTAGTGGCACTGAAGCTTTCTTT
>TRBD1|TRBV7-2|NA|13|TRBJ1-1
CASRWTGGTEAFF
TGTGCCAGCAGGTGGACAGGGGGCACTGAAGCTTTCTTT
>TRBD1|TRBV6-5|NA|13|TRBJ2-3
CASSRQGTDTQYF
TGTGCCAGCAGCAGACAGGGAACAGATACGCAGTATTTT
>NA|TRBV5-1|NA|15|TRBJ1-5
CASSPGTYSNQPQHF
TGCGCCAGCAGCCCCGGGACTTATAGCAATCAGCCCCAGCATTTT
>NA|TRBV7-2|NA|14|TRBJ2-7
CASSLAGHLYEQYF
TGTGCCAGCAGCTTAGCGGGACACCTCTACGAGCAGTACTTC
>NA|TRBV29-1|NA|13|TRBJ1-2
CSVDPGDIGGYTF
TGCAGCGTTGACCCTGGGGACATTGGTGGCTACACCTTC
>NA|TRBV6-6|NA|14|TRBJ2-7
CASSAGTLRDEQYF
TGTGCCAGCAGCGCCGGGACTCTCCGGGACGAGCAGTACTTC
>NA|TRBV27|NA|15|TRBJ1-6
CASSLRVSYNSPLHF
TGTGCCAGCAGTTTGAGGGTCTCCTATAATTCACCCCTCCACTTT
>NA|TRBV5-1|NA|15|TRBJ1-5
CASSLAVGDNQPQHF
TGCGCCAGCAGCTTGGCCGTAGGGGACAATCAGCCCCAGCATTTT
>TRBD1|TRBV2|NA|15|TRBJ2-2
CASRTRTGNTGELFF
TGTGCCAGCAGAACCAGGACAGGGAACACCGGGGAGCTGTTTTTT
>TRBD1|TRBV10-3|NA|13|TRBJ2-5
CAISPQGEETQYF
TGTGCCATCAGTCCTCAGGGGGAAGAGACCCAGTACTTC
>NA|TRBV7-9|NA|14|TRBJ1-5
CASSLGETGQPQHF
TGTGCCAGCAGCTTGGGGGAGACAGGTCAGCCCCAGCATTTT
>NA|TRBV6-6|NA|15|TRBJ1-1
CASSYPHDSTSEAFF
TGTGCCAGCAGTTACCCCCATGACTCCACCAGTGAAGCTTTCTTT
>NA|TRBV7-6|NA|13|TRBJ1-4
CASSFNSAGKLFF
TGTGCCAGCAGCTTCAACTCCGCGGGCAAACTGTTTTTT
>NA|TRBV29-1|NA|14|TRBJ2-7
CSVESPRRGREQYF
TGCAGCGTTGAATCCCCGAGGAGGGGGCGAGAGCAGTACTTC
>NA|TRBV23-1|NA|14|TRBJ2-1
CASGKFSSYNEQFF
TGCGCCTCCGGGAAGTTTAGCTCCTACAATGAGCAGTTCTTC
>TRBD2|TRBV2|NA|15|TRBJ2-1
CASSEAGGSYGEQFF
TGTGCCAGCAGTGAAGCGGGGGGGTCCTACGGTGAGCAGTTCTTC
>NA|TRBV7-3|NA|13|TRBJ2-2
CASSRGNTGELFF
TGTGCCAGCAGCAGGGGGAACACCGGGGAGCTGTTTTTT
>TRBD1|TRBV4-2|NA|15|TRBJ2-5
CASSQEDRTQETQYF
TGTGCCAGCAGCCAAGAGGACAGGACTCAAGAGACCCAGTACTTC
>TRBD1|TRBV29-1|NA|13|TRBJ1-5
CSVEEQGAGGQHF
TGCAGCGTTGAAGAACAGGGGGCCGGTGGCCAGCATTTT